This T cell receptor beta chain was found in a study of liver allograft versus peripheral blood T cells. Study in general: The authors compared T cell receptor repertoires in transplanted livers with those in the peripheral blood of recipients. Whole-study findings and limits: Reportedly, the T cell receptor repertoires present inside liver allografts differed from those in peripheral blood.

Regarding this clonotype: The antigen is undetermined.

One entry per CDR3 protein results from TCRdb running MiXCR on the reads. The table has under 15,000 distinct CDR3 sequences, roughly 28% seen once. There are 18 residues in the CDR3. The germline V gene has CDR1 SGHAT and CDR2 FQDESV (reference sequence). Trimming at V came to 2 bases and at J to 2 bases, leaving 13 bases not matched to a gene. The sequence came from a human patient who had a liver transplant. These T cells may partly come from the graft donor. This chain uses TRBV11-1 with TRBJ2-3; 7 bases fit TRBD2. CDR3 loop: CASSLRGQRDLHTDTQYF. The CDR3 DNA sequence: TGTGCCAGCAGCTTAAGGGGTCAGCGGGACCTCCACACAGATACGCAGTATTTT.